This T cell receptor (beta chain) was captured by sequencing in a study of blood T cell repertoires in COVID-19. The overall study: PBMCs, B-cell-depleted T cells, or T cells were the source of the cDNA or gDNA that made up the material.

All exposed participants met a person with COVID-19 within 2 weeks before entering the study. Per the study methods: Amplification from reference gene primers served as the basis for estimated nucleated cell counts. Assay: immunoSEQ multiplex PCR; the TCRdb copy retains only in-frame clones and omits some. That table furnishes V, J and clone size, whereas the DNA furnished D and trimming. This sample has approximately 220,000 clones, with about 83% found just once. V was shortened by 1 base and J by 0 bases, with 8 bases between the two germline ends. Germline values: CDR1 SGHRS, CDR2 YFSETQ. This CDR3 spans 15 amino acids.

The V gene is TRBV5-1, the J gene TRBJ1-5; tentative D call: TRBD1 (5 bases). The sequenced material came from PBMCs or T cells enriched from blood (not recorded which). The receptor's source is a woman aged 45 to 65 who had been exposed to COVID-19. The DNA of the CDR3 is TGCGCCAGCAGCTTGAACGGGGGTAGCAATCAGCCCCAGCATTTT. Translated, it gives CASSLNGGSNQPQHF.